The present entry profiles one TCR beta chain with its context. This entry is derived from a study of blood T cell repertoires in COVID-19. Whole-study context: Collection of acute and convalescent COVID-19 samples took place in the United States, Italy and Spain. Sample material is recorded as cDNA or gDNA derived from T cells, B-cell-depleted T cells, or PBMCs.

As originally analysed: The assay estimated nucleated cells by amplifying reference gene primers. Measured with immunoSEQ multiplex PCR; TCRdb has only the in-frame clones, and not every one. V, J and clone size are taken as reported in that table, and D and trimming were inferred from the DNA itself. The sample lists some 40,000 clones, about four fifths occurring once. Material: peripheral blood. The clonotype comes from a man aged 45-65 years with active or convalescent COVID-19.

The CDR3 DNA is TGTGCCAGCAGCATATGGACTAGCGGGGTTGGGACAGATACGCAGTATTTT. Amino acid sequence: CASSIWTSGVGTDTQYF. The chain combines TRBV7-9 with TRBJ2-3; 12 bases are shared with TRBD2. The CDR3 has 17 residues. Germline CDR1 and CDR2: SEHNR and FQNEAQ (reference sequence). J gave up 3 bases and V 5 bases, and 9 bases lay outside the gene matches.